This TCR beta chain was documented in a study of T-cell memory formation after mild COVID-19. This clonotype was counted ten times or more. In TCRdb, the 5' RACE reads were re-called with MiXCR into one record per CDR3 protein. The sample lists 150,000 to 200,000 distinct CDR3 sequences, roughly 15% occurring once. The CDR3 has 12 residues. V lost 6 bases, J lost 3 bases, and 9 bases lay in between. The clonotype comes from an adult woman who had mild COVID-19 (a few samples of this study predate the infection). Cell type and time point are not known. What was sequenced was PBMCs or a T cell subset sorted from them (not recorded which). V gene TRBV12-3 or TRBV12-4 combines with J gene TRBJ2-7; D gene ambiguous. CDR3 in amino acids: CASSPQVYEQYF. CDR3 in DNA: TGTGCCAGCAGCCCCCAGGTCTACGAGCAGTACTTC.